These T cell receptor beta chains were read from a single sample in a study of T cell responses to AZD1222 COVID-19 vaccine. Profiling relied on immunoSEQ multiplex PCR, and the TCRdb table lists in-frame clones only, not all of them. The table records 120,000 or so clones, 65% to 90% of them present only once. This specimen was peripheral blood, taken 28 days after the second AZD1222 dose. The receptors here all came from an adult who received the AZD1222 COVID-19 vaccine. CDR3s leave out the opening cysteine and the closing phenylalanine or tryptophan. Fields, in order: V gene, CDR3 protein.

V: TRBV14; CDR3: ASSQIGVYGYT
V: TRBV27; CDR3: ASSPGQGMGTDTQY
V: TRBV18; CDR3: ASSPAGGNTIY
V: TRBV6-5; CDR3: ASSPSSGANVLT
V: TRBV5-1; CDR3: ASSLDGTSGFTQY
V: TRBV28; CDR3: ASTSGGGQGLYGYT
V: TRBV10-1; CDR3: ASASSGASGFGEQF
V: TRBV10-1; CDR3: ASNNVIGGNEAF
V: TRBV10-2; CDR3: ASSPGFDQPQH
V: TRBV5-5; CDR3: ASSSYRGGSEAF
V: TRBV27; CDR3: ASSLSAGAGTDTQY
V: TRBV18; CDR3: ASSPWGARDEQF
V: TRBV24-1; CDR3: ATSDPTQGDSEQF
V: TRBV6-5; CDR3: AAKETGNYNSPLH
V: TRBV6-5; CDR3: ASSYSLGTLHT
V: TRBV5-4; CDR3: ASSYWQNYEQY
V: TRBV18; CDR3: ASSPAGLTEAF
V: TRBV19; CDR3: ATREQVNLFYEQY
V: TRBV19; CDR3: ASSHPRGVGTEAF
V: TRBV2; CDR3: ASSEGTGLLNTEAF